This T cell receptor beta chain was captured by sequencing in a study of CD8 T cells in ankylosing spondylitis. General study points: Eight highly homologous variants made up a TCR beta motif, and this motif appeared characteristic of ankylosing spondylitis blood.

With respect to this clonotype: Its antigen is currently unknown.

TCRdb used MiXCR to reprocess the 5' RACE reads, holding one entry per CDR3 protein. This table holds about 420,000 distinct CDR3 sequences, more than 20% found once. CDR3 length: 14 residues. V was cut by 6 bases and J by 6 bases, with 17 bases left in between. CDR1 is MNHNS and CDR2 is SASEGT in the germline V gene. The V gene is TRBV6-1, the J gene TRBJ1-1; perhaps TRBD1 as D (6 bases). This TCR came from a male donor with ankylosing spondylitis. What was sequenced was blood, either unsorted or a sorted T cell fraction (not recorded which). CDR3 nucleotides: TGTGCCAGCAGCCCCGATACCAACAGGGCTGAAGCTTTCTTT. This codes for CASSPDTNRAEAFF.